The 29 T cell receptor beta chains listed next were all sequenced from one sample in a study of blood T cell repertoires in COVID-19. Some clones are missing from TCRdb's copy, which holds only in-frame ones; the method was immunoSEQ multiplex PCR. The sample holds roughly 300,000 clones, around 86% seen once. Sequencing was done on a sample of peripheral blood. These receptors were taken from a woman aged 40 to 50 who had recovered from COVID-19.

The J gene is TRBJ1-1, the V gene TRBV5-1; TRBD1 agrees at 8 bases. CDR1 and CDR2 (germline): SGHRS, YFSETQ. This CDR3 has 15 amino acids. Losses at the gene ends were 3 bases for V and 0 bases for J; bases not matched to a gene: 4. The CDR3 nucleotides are TGCGCCAGCAGCTATGAGACAGGGGTGAACACTGAAGCTTTCTTT. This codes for CASSYETGVNTEAFF.

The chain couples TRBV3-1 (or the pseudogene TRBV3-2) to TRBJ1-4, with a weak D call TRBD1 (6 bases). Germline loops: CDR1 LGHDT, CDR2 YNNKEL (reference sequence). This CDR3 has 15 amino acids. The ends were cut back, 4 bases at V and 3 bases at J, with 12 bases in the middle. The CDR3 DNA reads TGTGCCAGCAGCCCGACGGGACACTCTAATGAAAAACTGTTTTTT. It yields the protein CASSPTGHSNEKLFF.

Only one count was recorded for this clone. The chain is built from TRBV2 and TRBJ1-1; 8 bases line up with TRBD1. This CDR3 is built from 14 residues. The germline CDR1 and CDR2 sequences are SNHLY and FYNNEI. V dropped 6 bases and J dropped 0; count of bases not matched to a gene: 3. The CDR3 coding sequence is TGTGCCAGCAGCCGGACAGGGCTGAACACTGAAGCTTTCTTT. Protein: CASSRTGLNTEAFF.

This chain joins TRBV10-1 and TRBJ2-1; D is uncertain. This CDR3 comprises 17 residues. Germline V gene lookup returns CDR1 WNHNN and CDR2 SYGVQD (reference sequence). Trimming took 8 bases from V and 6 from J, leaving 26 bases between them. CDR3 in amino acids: CASHIRFPWAISNEQFF. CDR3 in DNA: TGCGCCAGCCACATTCGTTTCCCCTGGGCTATCTCCAATGAGCAGTTCTTC.

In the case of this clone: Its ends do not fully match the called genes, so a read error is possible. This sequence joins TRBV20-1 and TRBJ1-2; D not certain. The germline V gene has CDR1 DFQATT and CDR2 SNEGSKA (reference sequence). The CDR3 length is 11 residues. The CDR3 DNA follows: TGCAGTGTCCGACCTGGTCCGGGGTCCTACTTC. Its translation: CSVRPGPGSYF.

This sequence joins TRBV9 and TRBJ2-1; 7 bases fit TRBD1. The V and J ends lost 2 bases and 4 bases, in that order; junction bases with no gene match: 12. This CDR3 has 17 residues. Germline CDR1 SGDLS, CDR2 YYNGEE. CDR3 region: CASSVPLRGHTYNEQFF. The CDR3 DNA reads TGTGCCAGCAGCGTCCCGCTTAGGGGGCACACATACAATGAGCAGTTCTTC.

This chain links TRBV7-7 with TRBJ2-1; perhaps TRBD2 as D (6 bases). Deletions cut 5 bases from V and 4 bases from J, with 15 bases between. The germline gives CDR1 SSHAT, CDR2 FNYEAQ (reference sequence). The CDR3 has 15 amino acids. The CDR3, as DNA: TGTGCCAGCAGCCGGTATGAGGGGAGGTACAATGAGCAGTTCTTC. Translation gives CASSRYEGRYNEQFF.

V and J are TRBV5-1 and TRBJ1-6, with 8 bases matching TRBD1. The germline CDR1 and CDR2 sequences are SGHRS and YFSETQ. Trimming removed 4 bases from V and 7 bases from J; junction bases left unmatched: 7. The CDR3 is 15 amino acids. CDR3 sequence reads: CASSNQGQENSPLHF. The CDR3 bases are TGCGCCAGCAGCAACCAGGGACAGGAGAATTCACCCCTCCACTTT.

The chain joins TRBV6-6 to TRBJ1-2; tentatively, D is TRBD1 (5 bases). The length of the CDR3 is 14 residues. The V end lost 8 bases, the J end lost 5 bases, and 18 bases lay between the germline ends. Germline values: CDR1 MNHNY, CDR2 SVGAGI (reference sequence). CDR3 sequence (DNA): TGTGCCAGCGGCTCCGGGGGTAGGAGGTATGGCTACACCTTC. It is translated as CASGSGGRRYGYTF.

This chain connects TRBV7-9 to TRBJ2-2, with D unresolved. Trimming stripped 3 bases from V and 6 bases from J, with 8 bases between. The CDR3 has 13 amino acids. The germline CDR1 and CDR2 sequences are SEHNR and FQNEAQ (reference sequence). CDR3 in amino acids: CASSFPEPGELFF. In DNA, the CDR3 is TGTGCCAGCAGCTTCCCCGAGCCCGGGGAGCTGTTTTTT.

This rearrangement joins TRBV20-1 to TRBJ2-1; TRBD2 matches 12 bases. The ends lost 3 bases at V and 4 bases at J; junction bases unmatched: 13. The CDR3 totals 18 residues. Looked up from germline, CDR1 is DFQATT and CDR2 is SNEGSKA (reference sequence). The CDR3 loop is CSASSSLSGLAGYNEQFF. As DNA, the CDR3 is TGCAGTGCTAGTAGTAGCCTAAGCGGACTAGCGGGGTACAATGAGCAGTTCTTC.

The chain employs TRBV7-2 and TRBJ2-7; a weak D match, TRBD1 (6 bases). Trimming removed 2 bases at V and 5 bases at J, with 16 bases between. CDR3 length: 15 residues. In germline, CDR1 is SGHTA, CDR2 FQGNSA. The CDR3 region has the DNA TGTGCCAGCAGCTTACTCCAGGGGATATTCGACGAGCAGTACTTC. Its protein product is CASSLLQGIFDEQYF.

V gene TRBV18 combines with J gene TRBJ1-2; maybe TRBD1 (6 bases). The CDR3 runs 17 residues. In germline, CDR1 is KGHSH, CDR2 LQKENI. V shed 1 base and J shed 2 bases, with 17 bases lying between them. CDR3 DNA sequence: TGTGCCAGCTCACCACAACAGACAGGCCCAATAAACTATGGCTACACCTTC. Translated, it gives CASSPQQTGPINYGYTF.

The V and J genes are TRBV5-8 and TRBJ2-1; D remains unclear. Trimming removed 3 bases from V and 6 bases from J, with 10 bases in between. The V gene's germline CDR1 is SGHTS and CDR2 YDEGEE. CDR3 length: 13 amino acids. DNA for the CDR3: TGTGCCAGCAGCTGGTCATACATCAATGAGCAGTTCTTC. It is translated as CASSWSYINEQFF. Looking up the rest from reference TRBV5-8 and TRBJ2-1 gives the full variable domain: EAGVTQSPTHLIKTRGQQATLRCSPISGHTSVYWYQQALGLGLQFLLWYDEGEERNRGNFPPRFSGRQFPNYSSELNVNALELEDSALYLCASSWSYINEQFFGPGTRLTVL.

CDR3 sequence reads: CASSTLGGAVGDTQYF. For the CDR3, the DNA is TGCGCCAGCAGCACGCTCGGGGGGGCGGTAGGAGATACGCAGTATTTT. The rearrangement uses TRBV4-3 and TRBJ2-3, with 8 bases lining up with TRBD2. V lost 5 bases, J lost 5 bases, and 12 bases stayed unmatched. This CDR3 has 16 amino acids. Germline V gene data show CDR1 as LGHNA and CDR2 as YSLEER.

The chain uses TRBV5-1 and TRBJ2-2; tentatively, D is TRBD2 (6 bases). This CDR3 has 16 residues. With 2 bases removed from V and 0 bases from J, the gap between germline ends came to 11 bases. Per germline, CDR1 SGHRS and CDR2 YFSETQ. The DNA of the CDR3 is TGCGCCAGCAGCTTAACGGGGGTACCGAACACCGGGGAGCTGTTTTTT. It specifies CASSLTGVPNTGELFF.

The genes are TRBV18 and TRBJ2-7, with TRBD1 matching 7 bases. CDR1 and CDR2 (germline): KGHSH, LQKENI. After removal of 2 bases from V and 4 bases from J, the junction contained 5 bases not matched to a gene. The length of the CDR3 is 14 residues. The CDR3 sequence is CASSPGTDRYEQYF. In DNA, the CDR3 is TGTGCCAGCTCACCAGGGACAGATCGATACGAGCAGTACTTC. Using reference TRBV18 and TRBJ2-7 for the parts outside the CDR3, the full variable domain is NAGVMQNPRHLVRRRGQEARLRCSPMKGHSHVYWYRQLPEEGLKFMVYLQKENIIDESGMPKERFSAEFPKEGPSILRIQQVVRGDSAAYFCASSPGTDRYEQYFGPGTRLTVT.

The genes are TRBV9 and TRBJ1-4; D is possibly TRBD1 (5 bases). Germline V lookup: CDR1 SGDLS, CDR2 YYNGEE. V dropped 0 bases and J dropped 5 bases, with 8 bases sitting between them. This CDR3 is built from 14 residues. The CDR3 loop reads CASSVEGRNEKLFF. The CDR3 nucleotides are TGTGCCAGCAGCGTAGAGGGGAGGAATGAAAAACTGTTTTTT.

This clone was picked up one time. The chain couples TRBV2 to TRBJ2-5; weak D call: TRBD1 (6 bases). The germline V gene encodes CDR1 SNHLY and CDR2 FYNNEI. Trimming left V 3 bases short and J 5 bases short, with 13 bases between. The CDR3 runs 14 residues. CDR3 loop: CASSEQGLGETQYF. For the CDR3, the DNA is TGTGCCAGCAGTGAGCAGGGGCTGGGGGAGACCCAGTACTTC.

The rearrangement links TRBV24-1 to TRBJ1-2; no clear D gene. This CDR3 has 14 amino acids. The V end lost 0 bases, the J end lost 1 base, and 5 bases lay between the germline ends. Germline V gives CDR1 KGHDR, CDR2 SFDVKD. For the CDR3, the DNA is TGTGCCACCAGTGATTTGTCAGATAACTATGGCTACACCTTC. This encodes CATSDLSDNYGYTF.

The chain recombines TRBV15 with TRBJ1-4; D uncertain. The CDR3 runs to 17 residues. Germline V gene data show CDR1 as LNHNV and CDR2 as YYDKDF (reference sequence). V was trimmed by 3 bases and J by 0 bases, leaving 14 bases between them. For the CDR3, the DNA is TGTGCCACCAGCAGGAGGAACCACGGTACAACTAATGAAAAACTGTTTTTT. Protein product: CATSRRNHGTTNEKLFF.

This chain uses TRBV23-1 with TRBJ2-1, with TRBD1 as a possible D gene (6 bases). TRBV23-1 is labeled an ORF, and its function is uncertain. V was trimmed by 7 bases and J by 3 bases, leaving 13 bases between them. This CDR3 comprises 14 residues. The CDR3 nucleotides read TGCGCCAGCAAGTCAATCAGGGGCTACAATGAGCAGTTCTTC. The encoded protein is CASKSIRGYNEQFF.

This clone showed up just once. The CDR3 DNA reads TGTGCCAGAAGCCCCCAAGGGGGACAGGGGAATGTCCAGCCCCAGCATTTT. This encodes CARSPQGGQGNVQPQHF. The rearrangement joins TRBV5-3 to TRBJ1-5, with 10 bases aligning to TRBD1. TRBV5-3 is an ORF, with its function uncertain. This CDR3 region has 17 residues. Trimming took 4 bases from V and 7 from J; bases not matched to a gene: 14.

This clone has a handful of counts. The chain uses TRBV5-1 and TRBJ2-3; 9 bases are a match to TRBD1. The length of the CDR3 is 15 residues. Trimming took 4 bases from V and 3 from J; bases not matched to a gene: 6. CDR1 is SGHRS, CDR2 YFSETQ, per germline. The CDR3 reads CASSRSGTGTDTQYF. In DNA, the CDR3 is TGCGCCAGCAGCCGCTCCGGGACAGGGACAGATACGCAGTATTTT.

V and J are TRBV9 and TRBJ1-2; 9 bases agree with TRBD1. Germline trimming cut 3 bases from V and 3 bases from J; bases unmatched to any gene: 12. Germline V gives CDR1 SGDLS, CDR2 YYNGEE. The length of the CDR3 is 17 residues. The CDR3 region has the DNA TGTGCCAGCAGCGGACCGGGACAGGGAATAGGGGACTATGGCTACACCTTC. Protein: CASSGPGQGIGDYGYTF. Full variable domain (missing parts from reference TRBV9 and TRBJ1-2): DSGVTQTPKHLITATGQRVTLRCSPRSGDLSVYWYQQSLDQGLQFLIQYYNGEERAKGNILERFSAQQFPDLHSELNLSSLELGDSALYFCASSGPGQGIGDYGYTFGSGTRLTVV.

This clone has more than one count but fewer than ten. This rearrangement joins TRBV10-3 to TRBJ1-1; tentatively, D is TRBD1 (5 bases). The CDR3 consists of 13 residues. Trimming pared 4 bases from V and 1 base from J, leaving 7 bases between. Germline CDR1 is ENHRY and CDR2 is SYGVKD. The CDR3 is CAISGTRNTEAFF. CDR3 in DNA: TGTGCCATCAGTGGGACAAGGAACACTGAAGCTTTCTTT.

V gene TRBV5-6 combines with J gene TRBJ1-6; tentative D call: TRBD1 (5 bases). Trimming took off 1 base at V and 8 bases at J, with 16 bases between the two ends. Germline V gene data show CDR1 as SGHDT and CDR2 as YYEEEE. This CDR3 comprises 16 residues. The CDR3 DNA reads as TGTGCCAGCAGCTTGATCAACGCAGGGCTTGATTCACCCCTCCACTTT. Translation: CASSLINAGLDSPLHF. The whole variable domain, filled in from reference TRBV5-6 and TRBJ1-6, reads DAGVTQSPTHLIKTRGQQVTLRCSPKSGHDTVSWYQQALGQGPQFIFQYYEEEERQRGNFPDRFSGHQFPNYSSELNVNALLLGDSALYLCASSLINAGLDSPLHFGNGTRLTVT.

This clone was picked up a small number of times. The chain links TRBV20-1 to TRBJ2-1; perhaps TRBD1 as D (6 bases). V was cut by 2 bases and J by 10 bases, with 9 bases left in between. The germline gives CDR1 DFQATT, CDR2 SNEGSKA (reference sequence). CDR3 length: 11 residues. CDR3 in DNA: TGCAGTGCTAGACAGGGGTGGGAGCAGTTCTTC. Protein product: CSARQGWEQFF.

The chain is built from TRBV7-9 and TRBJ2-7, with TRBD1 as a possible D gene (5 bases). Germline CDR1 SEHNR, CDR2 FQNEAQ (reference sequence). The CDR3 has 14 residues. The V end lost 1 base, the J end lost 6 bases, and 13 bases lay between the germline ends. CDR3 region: CASSLGGASGEQYF. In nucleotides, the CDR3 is TGTGCCAGCAGCTTAGGTGGGGCTTCAGGCGAGCAGTACTTC.